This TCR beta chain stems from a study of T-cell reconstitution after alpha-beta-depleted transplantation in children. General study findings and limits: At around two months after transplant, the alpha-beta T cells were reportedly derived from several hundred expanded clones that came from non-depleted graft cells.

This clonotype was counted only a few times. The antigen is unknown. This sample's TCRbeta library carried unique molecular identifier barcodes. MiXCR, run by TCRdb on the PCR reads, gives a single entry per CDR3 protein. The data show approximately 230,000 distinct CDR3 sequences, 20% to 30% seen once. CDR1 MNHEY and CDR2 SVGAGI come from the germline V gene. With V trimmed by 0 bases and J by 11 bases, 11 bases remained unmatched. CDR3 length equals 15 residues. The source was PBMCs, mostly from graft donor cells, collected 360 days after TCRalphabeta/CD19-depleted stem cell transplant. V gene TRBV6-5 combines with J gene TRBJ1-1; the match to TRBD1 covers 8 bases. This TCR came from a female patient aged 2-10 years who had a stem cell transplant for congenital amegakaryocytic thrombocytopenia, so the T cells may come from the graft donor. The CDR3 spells CASSYSVTGGLRAFF. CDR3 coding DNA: TGTGCCAGCAGTTACTCGGTAACAGGGGGGCTTCGCGCTTTCTTT.